This T cell receptor (beta chain) came from a study of T cell responses to AZD1222 COVID-19 vaccine. Regarding the study as a whole: The study identified only five or six AZD1222 recipients as seropositive at baseline. There were mostly white British donors and more females than males, and clonal diversity was possibly underestimated.

CDR1 is SGHAT and CDR2 is FQNNGV in the germline V gene. Germline trimming cut 3 bases from V and 1 base from J; bases unmatched to any gene: 6. This CDR3 has 15 residues. On this clone: What it binds is not known.

The data were produced by immunoSEQ multiplex PCR, yet TCRdb's version contains in-frame clones alone and is incomplete. Found here are more than 35,000 clones, 75% to 85% of them singletons; the top ten hold roughly half. Here the sequenced sample was peripheral blood, taken on day 0 of AZD1222 vaccination. The chain is built from TRBV11-2 and TRBJ2-7, with TRBD1 matching 7 bases. The sequence was obtained from an adult in good health. The CDR3 spells CASSLETGLSYEQYF. DNA of the CDR3: TGTGCCAGCAGCTTGGAGACAGGGTTGTCCTACGAGCAGTACTTC.